This TCR beta chain was documented in a study of blood T cell repertoires in COVID-19. Study as a whole: From T cells, B-cell-depleted T cells, or PBMCs came the material, which was cDNA or gDNA.

The participants were between roughly 18 and 90 years old and came from roughly 25 US areas. Each participant's cohort was designated according to participant-reported clinical history. Original processing methods: Reference gene primer amplification yielded estimated nucleated cell counts. The method was immunoSEQ multiplex PCR; TCRdb's version includes in-frame clones alone and lacks a portion of them. V, J and clone size reflect that table, while D and trimming were determined from the DNA. The profile covers over 150,000 clones, with roughly 84% appearing a single time and approximately 3% taken by the ten largest. J lost 4 bases, V lost 5 bases, and 8 bases had no gene match. From germline, CDR1 is SGHTA and CDR2 FQGNSA. CDR3 length: 16 amino acids.

What was sequenced was PBMCs or T cells enriched from blood (not recorded which). The TCR was taken from a woman aged 25 to 45 who had recovered from COVID-19. The J gene is TRBJ2-3, the V gene TRBV7-2; TRBD2 agrees at 11 bases. The CDR3 here is CASSLLAGGPPDTQYF. Written as DNA, the CDR3 is TGTGCCAGCAGCCTTTTAGCGGGAGGGCCCCCAGATACGCAGTATTTT.